This T cell receptor (beta chain) came from a study of cytomegalovirus exposure and HLA in healthy donors. Study-wide results and caveats: Most sequenced TCRs were rare (though some public TCRs occurred in many donors).

The primer mix had 60 Vbeta and 13 Jbeta primers. TCRdb keeps only in-frame clones here, not all; method: immunoSEQ multiplex PCR. The table records some 150,000 clones, roughly 9.6% of them present only once. This clone was seen more than once but under ten times. The antigen is not known. Whereas donors were nominally healthy upon sampling, unrecorded immune exposures were probable. The receptor was derived from a middle-aged woman in good health and CMV-seropositive. Sample: PBMCs.

CDR3 in DNA: TGTGCCAGCAGCGTAGAACCGGGACAGGGAAGAACTGAAGCTTTCTTT. Translating it yields CASSVEPGQGRTEAFF. This chain links TRBV9 with TRBJ1-1, with 9 bases matching TRBD1. Germline values: CDR1 SGDLS, CDR2 YYNGEE. CDR3 length: 16 amino acids. J gave up 5 bases and V 0 bases, and 8 bases lay outside the gene matches.